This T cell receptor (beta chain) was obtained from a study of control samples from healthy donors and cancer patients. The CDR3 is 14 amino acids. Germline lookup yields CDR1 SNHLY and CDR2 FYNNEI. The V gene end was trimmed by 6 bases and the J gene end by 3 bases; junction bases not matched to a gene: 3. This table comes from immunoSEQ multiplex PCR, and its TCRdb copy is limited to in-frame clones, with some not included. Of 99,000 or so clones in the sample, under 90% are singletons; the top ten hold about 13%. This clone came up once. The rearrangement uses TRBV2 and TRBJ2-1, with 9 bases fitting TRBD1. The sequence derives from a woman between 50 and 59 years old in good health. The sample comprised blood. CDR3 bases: TGTGCCAGCAGGCCGGGACAGGGCTACAATGAGCAGTTCTTC. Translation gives CASRPGQGYNEQFF.